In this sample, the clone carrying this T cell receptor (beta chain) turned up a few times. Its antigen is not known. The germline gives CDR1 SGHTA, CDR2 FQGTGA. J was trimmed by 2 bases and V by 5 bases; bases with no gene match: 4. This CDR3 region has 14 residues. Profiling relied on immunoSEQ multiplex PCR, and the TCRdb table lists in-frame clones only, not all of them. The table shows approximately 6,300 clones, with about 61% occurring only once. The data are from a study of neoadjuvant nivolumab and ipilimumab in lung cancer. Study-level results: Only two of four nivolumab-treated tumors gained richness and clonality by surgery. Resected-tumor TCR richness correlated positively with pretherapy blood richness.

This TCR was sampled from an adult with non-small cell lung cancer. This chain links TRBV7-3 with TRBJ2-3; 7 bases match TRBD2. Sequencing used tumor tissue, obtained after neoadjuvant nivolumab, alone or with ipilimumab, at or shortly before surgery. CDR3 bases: TGTGCCAGCAGCCCTAGCGGATACACAGATACGCAGTATTTT. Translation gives CASSPSGYTDTQYF.